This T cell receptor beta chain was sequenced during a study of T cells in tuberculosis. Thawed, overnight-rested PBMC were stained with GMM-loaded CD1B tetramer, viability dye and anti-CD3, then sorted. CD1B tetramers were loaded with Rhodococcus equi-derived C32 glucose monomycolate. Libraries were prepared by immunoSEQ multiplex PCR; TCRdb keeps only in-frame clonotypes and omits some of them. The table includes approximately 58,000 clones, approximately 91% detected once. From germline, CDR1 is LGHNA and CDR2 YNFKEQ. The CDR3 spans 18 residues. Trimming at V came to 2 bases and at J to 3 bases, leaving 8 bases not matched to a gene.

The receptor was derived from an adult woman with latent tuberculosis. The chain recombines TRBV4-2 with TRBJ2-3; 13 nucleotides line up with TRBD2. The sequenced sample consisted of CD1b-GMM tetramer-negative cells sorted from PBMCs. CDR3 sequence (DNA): TGTGCCAGCAGCCAACCGTGGACTAGCGGGAGCATAACAGATACGCAGTATTTT. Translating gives CASSQPWTSGSITDTQYF.